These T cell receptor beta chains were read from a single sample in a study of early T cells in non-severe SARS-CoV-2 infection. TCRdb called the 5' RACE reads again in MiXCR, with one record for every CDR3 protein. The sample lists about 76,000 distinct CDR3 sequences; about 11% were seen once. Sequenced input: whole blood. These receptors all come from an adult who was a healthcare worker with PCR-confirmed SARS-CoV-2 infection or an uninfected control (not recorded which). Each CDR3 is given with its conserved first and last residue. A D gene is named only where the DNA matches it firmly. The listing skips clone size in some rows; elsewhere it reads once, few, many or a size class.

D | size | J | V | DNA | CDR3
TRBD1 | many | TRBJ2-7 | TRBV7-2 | TGTGCCAGCAGCTCCTATCCGGGACAGGGGACTTACGAGCAGTACTTC | CASSSYPGQGTYEQYF
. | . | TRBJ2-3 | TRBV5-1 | TGCGCCAGCAGCTCTCCCAGGGGTATGGCAGATACGCAGTATTTT | CASSSPRGMADTQYF
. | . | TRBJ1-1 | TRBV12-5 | TGTGCTAGTGGTTCCAATCGAGATGGGTACACTGAAGCTTTCTTT | CASGSNRDGYTEAFF
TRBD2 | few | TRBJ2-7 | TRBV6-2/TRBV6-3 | TGTGCCAGCAGTCCTCCGGGACTACTCTCCTACGAGCAGTACTTC | CASSPPGLLSYEQYF
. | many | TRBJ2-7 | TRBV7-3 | TGTGCCAGCAGCCCAGGGGGAGGCTACGAGCAGTACTTC | CASSPGGGYEQYF
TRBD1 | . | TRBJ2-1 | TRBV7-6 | TGTGCCAGCAGTCCCGACAGGGGTACCTACAATGAGCAGTTCTTC | CASSPDRGTYNEQFF
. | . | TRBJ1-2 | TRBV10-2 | TGCGCCAGCAGTGAGTCCAGGGCTGGCTACACCTTC | CASSESRAGYTF
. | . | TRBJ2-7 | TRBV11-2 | TGTGCCAGCAGCCCGCAGGGACCCTACGAGCAGTACTTC | CASSPQGPYEQYF
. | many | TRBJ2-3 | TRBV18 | TGTGCCAGCTCACCACTGGACGATTCCGATACGCAGTATTTT | CASSPLDDSDTQYF
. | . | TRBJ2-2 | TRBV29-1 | TGCAGCGTTGCGGACACCGGGGAGCTGTTTTTT | CSVADTGELFF
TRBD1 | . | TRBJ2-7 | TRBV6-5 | TGTGCCAGCAGCTCTCCGGGGAGGACAGGGAGCTACGAGCAGTACTTC | CASSSPGRTGSYEQYF
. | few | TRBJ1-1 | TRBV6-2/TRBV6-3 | TGTGCCAGCAGTCAGGGTCGGAACACTGAAGCTTTCTTT | CASSQGRNTEAFF
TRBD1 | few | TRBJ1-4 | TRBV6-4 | TGTGCCAGATTTGTCTCTGGAGGAGGGGGCGGTGAAAAACTGTTTTTT | CARFVSGGGGGEKLFF
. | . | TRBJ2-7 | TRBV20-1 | TGCAGTGCTAGGTACCAGCTGAGCTCCTACGAGCAGTACTTC | CSARYQLSSYEQYF
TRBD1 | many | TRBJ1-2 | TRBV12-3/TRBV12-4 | TGTGCCAGCAGTCACCCAAGCAAGGGGGCGCGGAAAGATGGCTACACCTTC | CASSHPSKGARKDGYTF
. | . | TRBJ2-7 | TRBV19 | TGTGCCAGTAGTAGGGGGGGCAACTCCTACGAGCAGTACTTC | CASSRGGNSYEQYF
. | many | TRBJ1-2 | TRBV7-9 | TGTGCCAGCAGCTCACCGGGAGGGCAGGGCTACACCTTC | CASSSPGGQGYTF
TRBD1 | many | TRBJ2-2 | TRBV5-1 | TGCGCCAGCAGCTTCAGGGGGTACACCGGGGAGCTGTTTTTT | CASSFRGYTGELFF
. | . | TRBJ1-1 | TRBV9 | TGTGCCAGCAGCCCCCGACTGGGCAGCACTGAAGCTTTCTTT | CASSPRLGSTEAFF
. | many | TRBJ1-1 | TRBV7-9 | TGTGCCAGCAGCGAACGGACTTACACTGAAGCTTTCTTT | CASSERTYTEAFF
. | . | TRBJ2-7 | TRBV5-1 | TGCGCCAGCAGCTTACTCAGGGGGGAGTTGGTCGAGCAGTACTTC | CASSLLRGELVEQYF
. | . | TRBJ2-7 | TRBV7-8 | TGTGCCAGCAGCCCCCGGGACGCGCAGTACTTC | CASSPRDAQYF
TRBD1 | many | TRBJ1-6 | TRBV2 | TGTGCCAGCAGTCGACAGGGTCCAAATTCACCCCTCCACTTT | CASSRQGPNSPLHF
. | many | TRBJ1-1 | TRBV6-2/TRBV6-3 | TGTGCCAGCAGTTCAGGGGTCACTGAAGCTTTCTTT | CASSSGVTEAFF
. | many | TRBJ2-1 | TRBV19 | TGTGCCAGTACGGGGGGCAGGGGCTACAATGAGCAGTTCTTC | CASTGGRGYNEQFF
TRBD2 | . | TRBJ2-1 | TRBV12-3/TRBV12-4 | TGTGCCAGCAGTTTTTCGAGCGGGGGGTACAATGAGCAGTTCTTC | CASSFSSGGYNEQFF
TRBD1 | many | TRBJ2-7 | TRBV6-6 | TGTGCCAGCAGGCCCGGGACAGGGGGCCACGAGCAGTACTTC | CASRPGTGGHEQYF
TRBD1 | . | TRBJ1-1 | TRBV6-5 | TGTGCCAGCAGTTACTACAAATTGGACAGGGGGAGCGAGAACACTGAAGCTTTCTTT | CASSYYKLDRGSENTEAFF
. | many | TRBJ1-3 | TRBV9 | TGTGCCAGCAGCGTAGGGAAGGATAGAAACACCATATATTTT | CASSVGKDRNTIYF
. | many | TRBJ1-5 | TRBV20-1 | TGCAGTGCTAGAAAGGGACTGCGCAATCAGCCCCAGCATTTT | CSARKGLRNQPQHF
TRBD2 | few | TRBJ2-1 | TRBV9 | TGTGCCAGCAGCACCCGGGACTACCACAATGAGCAGTTCTTC | CASSTRDYHNEQFF
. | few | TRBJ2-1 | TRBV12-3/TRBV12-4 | TGTGCCAGCACCTCCGTAGTGGAGTCCTACAATGAGCAGTTCTTC | CASTSVVESYNEQFF
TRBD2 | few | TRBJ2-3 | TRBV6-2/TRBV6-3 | TGTGCCAGCACTCCCCCGCCGGCGGGGGGCGCAGATACGCAGTATTTT | CASTPPPAGGADTQYF
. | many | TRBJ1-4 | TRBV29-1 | TGCAGCGTTGGGTGGGGCACGCAAACGAATGAAAAACTGTTTTTT | CSVGWGTQTNEKLFF
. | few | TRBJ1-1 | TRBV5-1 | TGCGCCAGCAGCTTGGGTGAAGGTTGGATGAACACTGAAGCTTTCTTT | CASSLGEGWMNTEAFF
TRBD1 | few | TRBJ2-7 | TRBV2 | TGTGCCAGCGGTAACAACAGGGGATCCGAGCAGTACTTC | CASGNNRGSEQYF
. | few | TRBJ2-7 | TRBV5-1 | TGCGCCAGCAGCGTGATCAGGGGCGCGTACGAGCAGTACTTC | CASSVIRGAYEQYF
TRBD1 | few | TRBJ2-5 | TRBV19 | TGTGCCAGTAGTATTAAGGGGGCCATCCAAGAGACCCAGTACTTC | CASSIKGAIQETQYF
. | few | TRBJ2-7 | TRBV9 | TGTGCCAGCAGCGGATGGGACGGAACCAACGAGCAGTACTTC | CASSGWDGTNEQYF
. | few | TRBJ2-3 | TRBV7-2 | TGTGCCAGCAGCTCATCCGGAGGGGGGAATCCAGATACGCAGTATTTT | CASSSSGGGNPDTQYF
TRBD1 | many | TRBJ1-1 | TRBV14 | TGTGCCAGCAGCTCCCCGGGACAGGGGGCCCACACTGAAGCTTTCTTT | CASSSPGQGAHTEAFF
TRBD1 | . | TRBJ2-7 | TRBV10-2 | TGCGCCAGCAGGCCAAGGACAGGGGGCTCGTACGAGCAGTACTTC | CASRPRTGGSYEQYF
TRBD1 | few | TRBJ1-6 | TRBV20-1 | TGCAGTGCTAGAGTGAGCGGGACAGGGGGCTCCTATAATTCACCCCTCCACTTT | CSARVSGTGGSYNSPLHF
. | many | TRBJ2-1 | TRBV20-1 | TGCAGTGCTAGATACCGGCAGGGGAGGCATGAGCAGTTCTTC | CSARYRQGRHEQFF